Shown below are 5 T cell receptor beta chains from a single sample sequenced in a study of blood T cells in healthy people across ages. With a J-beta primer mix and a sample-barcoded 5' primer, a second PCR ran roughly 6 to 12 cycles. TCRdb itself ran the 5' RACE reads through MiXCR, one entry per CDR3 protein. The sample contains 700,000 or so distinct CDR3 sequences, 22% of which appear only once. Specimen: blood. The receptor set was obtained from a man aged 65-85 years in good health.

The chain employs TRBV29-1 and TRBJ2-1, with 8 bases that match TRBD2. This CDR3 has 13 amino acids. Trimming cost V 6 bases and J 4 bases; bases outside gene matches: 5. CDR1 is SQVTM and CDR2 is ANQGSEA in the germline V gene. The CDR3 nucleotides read TGCAGCGTCTCTAGCGGGCTGTACAATGAGCAGTTCTTC. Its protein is CSVSSGLYNEQFF.

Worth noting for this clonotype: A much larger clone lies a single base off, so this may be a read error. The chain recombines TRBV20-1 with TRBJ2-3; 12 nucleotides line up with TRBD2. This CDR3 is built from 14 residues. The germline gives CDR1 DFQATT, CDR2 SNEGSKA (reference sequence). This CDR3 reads CSAPTSGGFDTHYF. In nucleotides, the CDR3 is TGCAGTGCTCCTACTAGCGGGGGGTTTGATACGCACTATTTT.

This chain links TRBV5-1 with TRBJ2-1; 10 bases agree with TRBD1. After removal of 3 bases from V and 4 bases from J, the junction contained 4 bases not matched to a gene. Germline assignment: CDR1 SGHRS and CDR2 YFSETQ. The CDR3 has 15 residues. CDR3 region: CASSSPGQGYNEQFF. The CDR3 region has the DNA TGCGCCAGCAGCTCGCCGGGACAGGGGTACAATGAGCAGTTCTTC. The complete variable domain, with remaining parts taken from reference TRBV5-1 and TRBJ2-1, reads KAGVTQTPRYLIKTRGQQVTLSCSPISGHRSVSWYQQTPGQGLQFLFEYFSETQRNKGNFPGRFSGRQFSNSRSEMNVSTLELGDSALYLCASSSPGQGYNEQFFGPGTRLTVL.

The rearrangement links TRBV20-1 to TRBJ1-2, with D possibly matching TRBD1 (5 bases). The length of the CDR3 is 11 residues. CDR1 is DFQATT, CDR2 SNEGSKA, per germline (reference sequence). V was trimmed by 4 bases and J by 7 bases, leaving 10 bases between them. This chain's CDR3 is CSAISGAGYTF. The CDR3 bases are TGCAGTGCTATATCTGGGGCTGGCTACACCTTC.

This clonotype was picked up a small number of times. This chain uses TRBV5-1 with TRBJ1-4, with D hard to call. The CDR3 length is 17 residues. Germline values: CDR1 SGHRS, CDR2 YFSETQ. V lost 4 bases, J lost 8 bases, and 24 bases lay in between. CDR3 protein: CASSRTEAAEPHEKLFF. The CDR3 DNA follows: TGCGCCAGCAGCCGAACGGAGGCGGCCGAACCTCACGAAAAACTGTTTTTT.